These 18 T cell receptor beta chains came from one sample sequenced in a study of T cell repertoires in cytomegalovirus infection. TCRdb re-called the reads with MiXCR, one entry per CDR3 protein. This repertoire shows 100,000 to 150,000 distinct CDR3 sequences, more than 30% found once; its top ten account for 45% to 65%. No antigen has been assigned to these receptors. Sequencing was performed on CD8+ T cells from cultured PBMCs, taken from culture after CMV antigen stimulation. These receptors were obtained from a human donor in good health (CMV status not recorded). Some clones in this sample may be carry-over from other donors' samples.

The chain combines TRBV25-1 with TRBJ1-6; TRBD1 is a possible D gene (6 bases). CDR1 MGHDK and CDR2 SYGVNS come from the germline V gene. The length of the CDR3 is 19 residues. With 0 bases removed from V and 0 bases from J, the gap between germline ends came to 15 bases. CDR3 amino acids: CASSEYFPQDSSYNSPLHF. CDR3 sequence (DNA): TGTGCCAGCAGTGAATATTTCCCCCAGGACAGCTCCTATAATTCACCCCTCCACTTT.

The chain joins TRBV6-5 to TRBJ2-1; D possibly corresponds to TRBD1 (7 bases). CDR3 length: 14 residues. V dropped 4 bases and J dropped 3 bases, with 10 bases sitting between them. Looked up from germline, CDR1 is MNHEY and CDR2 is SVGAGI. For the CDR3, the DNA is TGTGCCAGCAGTTCAGGGGGGAACTACAATGAGCAGTTCTTC. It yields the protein CASSSGGNYNEQFF.

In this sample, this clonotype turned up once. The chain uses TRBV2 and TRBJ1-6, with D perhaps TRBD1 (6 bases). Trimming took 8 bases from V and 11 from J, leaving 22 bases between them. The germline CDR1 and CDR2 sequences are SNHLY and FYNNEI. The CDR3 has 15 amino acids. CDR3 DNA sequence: TGTGCCAGCGTGGACAGCGGCCCTTACAATACACCCCTCCACTTT. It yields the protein CASVDSGPYNTPLHF.

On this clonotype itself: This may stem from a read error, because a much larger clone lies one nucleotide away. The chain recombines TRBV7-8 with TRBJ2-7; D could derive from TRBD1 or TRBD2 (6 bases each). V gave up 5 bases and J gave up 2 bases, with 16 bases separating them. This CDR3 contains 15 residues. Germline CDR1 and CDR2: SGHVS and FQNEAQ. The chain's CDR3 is CASSLGGEPTYEQYF. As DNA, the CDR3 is TGTGCCAGCAGCCTCGGGGGCGAGCCTACCTACGAGCAGTACTTC. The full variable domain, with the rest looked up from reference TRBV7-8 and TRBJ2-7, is GAGVSQSPRYKVAKRGQDVALRCDPISGHVSLFWYQQALGQGPEFLTYFQNEAQLDKSGLPSDRFFAERPEGSVSTLKIQRTQQEDSAVYLCASSLGGEPTYEQYFGPGTRLTVT.

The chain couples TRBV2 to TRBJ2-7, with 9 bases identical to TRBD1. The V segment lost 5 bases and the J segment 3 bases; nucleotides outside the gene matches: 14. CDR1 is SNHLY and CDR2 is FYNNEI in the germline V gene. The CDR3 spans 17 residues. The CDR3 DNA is TGTGCCAGCAGTAATGACCGGGACAGGGACTACCGCTACGAGCAGTACTTC. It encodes CASSNDRDRDYRYEQYF.

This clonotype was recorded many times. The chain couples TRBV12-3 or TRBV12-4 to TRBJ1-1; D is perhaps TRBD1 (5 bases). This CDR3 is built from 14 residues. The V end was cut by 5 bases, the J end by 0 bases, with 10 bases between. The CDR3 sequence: CASSPDRLNTEAFF. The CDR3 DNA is TGTGCCAGCAGTCCAGACAGATTGAACACTGAAGCTTTCTTT.

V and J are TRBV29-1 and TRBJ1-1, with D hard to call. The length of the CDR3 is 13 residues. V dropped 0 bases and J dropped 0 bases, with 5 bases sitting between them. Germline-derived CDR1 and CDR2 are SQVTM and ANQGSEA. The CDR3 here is CSVEEGLNTEAFF. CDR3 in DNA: TGCAGCGTTGAAGAAGGATTGAACACTGAAGCTTTCTTT.

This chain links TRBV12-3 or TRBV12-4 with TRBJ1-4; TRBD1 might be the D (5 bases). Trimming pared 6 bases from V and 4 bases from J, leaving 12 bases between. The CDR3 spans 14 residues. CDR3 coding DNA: TGTGCCAGCAGGCGAGGGGAGTTTAATGAAAAACTGTTTTTT. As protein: CASRRGEFNEKLFF.

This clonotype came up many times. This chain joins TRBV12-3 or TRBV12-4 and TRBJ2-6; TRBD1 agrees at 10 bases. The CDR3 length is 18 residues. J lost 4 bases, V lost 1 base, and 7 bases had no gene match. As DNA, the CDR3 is TGTGCCAGCAGTTTAGGGACAGGGGGAGTGGCAGGGGCCAACGTCCTGACTTTC. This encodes CASSLGTGGVAGANVLTF.

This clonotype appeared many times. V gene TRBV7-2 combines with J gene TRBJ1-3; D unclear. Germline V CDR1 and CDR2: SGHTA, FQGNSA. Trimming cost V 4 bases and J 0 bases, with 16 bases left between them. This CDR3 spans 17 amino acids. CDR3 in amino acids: CASSSSDVPSSGNTIYF. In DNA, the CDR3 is TGTGCCAGCAGCTCATCCGACGTCCCAAGCTCTGGAAACACCATATATTTT.

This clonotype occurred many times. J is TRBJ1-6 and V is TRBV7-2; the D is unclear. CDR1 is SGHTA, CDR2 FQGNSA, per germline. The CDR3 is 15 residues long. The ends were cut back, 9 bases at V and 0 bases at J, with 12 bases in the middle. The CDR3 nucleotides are TGTGCCAGTCGGCGGGGAAGCTCCTATAATTCACCCCTCCACTTT. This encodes CASRRGSSYNSPLHF.

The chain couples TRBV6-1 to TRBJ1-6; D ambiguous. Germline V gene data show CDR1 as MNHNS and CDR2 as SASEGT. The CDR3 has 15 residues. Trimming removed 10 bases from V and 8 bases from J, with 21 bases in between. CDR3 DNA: TGTGCCACTAAGGTATTGGAGCAATCGGATTCACCCCTCCACTTT. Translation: CATKVLEQSDSPLHF.

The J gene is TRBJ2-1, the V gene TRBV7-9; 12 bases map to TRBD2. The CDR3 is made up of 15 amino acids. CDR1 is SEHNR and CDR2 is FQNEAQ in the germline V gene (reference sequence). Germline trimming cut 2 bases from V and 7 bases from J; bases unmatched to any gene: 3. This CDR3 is CASSLLAGGKNEQFF. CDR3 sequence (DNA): TGTGCCAGCAGCTTACTAGCGGGGGGGAAAAATGAGCAGTTCTTC.

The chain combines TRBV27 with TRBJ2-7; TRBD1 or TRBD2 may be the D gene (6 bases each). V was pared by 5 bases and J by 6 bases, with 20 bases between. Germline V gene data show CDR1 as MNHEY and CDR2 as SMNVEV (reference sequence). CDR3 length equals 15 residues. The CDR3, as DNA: TGTGCCAGCAGTGTCGGGGGCCCTAATCGGGGCGAGCAGTACTTC. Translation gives CASSVGGPNRGEQYF.

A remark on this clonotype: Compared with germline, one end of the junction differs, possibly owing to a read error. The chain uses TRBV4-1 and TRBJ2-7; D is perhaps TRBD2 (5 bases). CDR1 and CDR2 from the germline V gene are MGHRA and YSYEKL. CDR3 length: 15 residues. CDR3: CASSQDPGYSREQYF. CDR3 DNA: TGTGCCAGCAGCCAAGATCCGGGGTACTCTCGGGAGCAGTACTTC.

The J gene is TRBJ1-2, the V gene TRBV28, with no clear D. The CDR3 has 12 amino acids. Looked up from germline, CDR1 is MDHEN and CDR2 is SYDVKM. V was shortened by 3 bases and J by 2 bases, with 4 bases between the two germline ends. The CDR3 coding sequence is TGTGCCAGCAGTTTTTCAAACTATGGCTACACCTTC. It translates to CASSFSNYGYTF.

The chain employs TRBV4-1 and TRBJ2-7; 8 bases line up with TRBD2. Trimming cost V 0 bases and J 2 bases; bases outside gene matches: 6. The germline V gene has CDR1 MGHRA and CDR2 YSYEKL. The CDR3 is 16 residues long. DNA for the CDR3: TGCGCCAGCAGCCAAGACATCGGACTAGCCACCTACGAGCAGTACTTC. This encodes CASSQDIGLATYEQYF.

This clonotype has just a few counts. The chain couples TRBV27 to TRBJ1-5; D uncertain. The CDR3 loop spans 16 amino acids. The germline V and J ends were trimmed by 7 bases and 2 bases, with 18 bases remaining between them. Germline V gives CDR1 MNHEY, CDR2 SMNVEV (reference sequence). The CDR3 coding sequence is TGTGCCAGCACCCTATGGATGGGTCAGGGCAATCAGCCCCAGCATTTT. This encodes CASTLWMGQGNQPQHF.